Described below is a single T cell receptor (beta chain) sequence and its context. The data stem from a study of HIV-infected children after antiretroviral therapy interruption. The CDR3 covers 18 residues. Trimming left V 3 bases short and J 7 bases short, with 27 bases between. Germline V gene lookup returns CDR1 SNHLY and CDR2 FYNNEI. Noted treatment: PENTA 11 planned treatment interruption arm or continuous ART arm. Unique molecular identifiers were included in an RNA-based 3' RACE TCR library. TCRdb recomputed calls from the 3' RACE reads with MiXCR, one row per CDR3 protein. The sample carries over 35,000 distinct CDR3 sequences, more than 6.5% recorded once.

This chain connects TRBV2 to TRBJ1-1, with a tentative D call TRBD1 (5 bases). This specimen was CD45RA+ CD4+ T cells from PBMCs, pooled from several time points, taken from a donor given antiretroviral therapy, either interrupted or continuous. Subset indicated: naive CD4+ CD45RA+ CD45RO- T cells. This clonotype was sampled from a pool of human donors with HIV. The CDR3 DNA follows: TGTGCCAGCAGTGATGGGCGGGGGGGGTACTATCGGGAAATTGAAGCTTTCTTT. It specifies CASSDGRGGYYREIEAFF.